This TCR delta chain was profiled in a study of γδ T cells in repeated Plasmodium falciparum infection. Study at large: Some Malian samples span acute malaria episodes; others come from no-transmission periods.

Per germline, CDR1 GEAIGNYY and CDR2 EKD. The CDR3 totals 23 residues. Concerning this clone itself: Since a much larger clone is just one base distant, this may be a read error. This sample includes further DNA sequences coding for the same CDR3.

Vgamma9/Vdelta2+ and Vdelta2-negative gammadelta T cells were flow-sorted from PBMC for bulk sequencing. TCRdb called clones from the multiplex PCR reads again using CATT. Of about 93,000 delta-chain clones in the sample, approximately 0.92% were seen once. Sequencing used gamma-delta T cells from blood. This clonotype was sampled from a pool of human donors (malaria-infected and uninfected, not separated). The rearrangement joins TRDV2 to TRDJ3, with 10 bases fitting TRDD3. Matching the DNA to germline supplied the J gene, which TCRdb does not give. The DNA for the CDR3 is TGTGCCTGTGACACCAAGTTCCGCGTTTCTGGGGGATATATGCCCTGGGACACCCGTCAGATGTTTTTC. It is translated as CACDTKFRVSGGYMPWDTRQMFF.